These 8 T cell receptor beta chains originate from one sample sequenced in a study of blood T cell repertoires in COVID-19. Some clones are missing from TCRdb's copy, which holds only in-frame ones; the method was immunoSEQ multiplex PCR. The table shows roughly 280,000 clones, with roughly 86% occurring only once. The specimen was peripheral blood. The source of these receptors is a woman aged 30 to 39 with COVID-19, enrolled during active disease.

The V call is TRBV4-3, the J call TRBJ2-2; a weak D match, TRBD2 (5 bases). This CDR3 region has 15 residues. Trimming took 0 bases from V and 3 from J, leaving 8 bases between them. Germline V gives CDR1 LGHNA, CDR2 YSLEER. CDR3 nucleotides: TGCGCCAGCAGCCAAGATACTAGTCACACCGGGGAGCTGTTTTTT. It yields the protein CASSQDTSHTGELFF.

J is TRBJ1-1 and V is TRBV6-5; no reliable D call. V was pared by 6 bases and J by 0 bases, with 8 bases between. The CDR3 loop spans 13 amino acids. The germline CDR1 and CDR2 sequences are MNHEY and SVGAGI. The CDR3 region has the DNA TGTGCCAGCAGGGAGGGATTGAACACTGAAGCTTTCTTT. This translates into CASREGLNTEAFF.

J is TRBJ1-2 and V is TRBV4-1, with a tentative D call TRBD1 (6 bases). Germline loops: CDR1 MGHRA, CDR2 YSYEKL. CDR3 length: 15 amino acids. The V end lost 5 bases, the J end lost 4 bases, and 17 bases lay between the germline ends. CDR3 sequence reads: CASSTLGQFGYGYTF. The CDR3 nucleotides are TGCGCCAGCAGCACCCTTGGACAGTTTGGCTATGGCTACACCTTC.

V is TRBV6-5 and J is TRBJ1-2; perhaps TRBD1 as D (5 bases). Trimming removed 8 bases from V and 2 bases from J, with 18 bases in between. This CDR3 region has 15 residues. CDR1 is MNHEY and CDR2 is SVGAGI in the germline V gene. This CDR3 reads CASAPRAQGNYGYTF. DNA for the CDR3: TGTGCCAGCGCTCCTCGGGCGCAGGGAAACTATGGCTACACCTTC.

V usage is TRBV25-1 and J usage is TRBJ1-1; TRBD1 matches 9 bases. The germline V gene encodes CDR1 MGHDK and CDR2 SYGVNS. The CDR3 extends over 16 amino acids. V lost 1 base and J lost 4; bases outside the gene matches: 7. DNA of the CDR3: TGTGCCAGCAGTGAATCCGACAGGGGGGTAGGCACTGAAGCTTTCTTT. As protein: CASSESDRGVGTEAFF.

V gene TRBV9 combines with J gene TRBJ2-4, with D perhaps matching TRBD1 (6 bases). The CDR3 length is 16 residues. Germline V CDR1 and CDR2: SGDLS, YYNGEE. The ends were cut back, 3 bases at V and 1 base at J, with 14 bases in the middle. CDR3 DNA: TGTGCCAGCAGCGAGAGAGCAGGGGCGGCCAAAAACATTCAGTACTTC. It encodes CASSERAGAAKNIQYF.

This chain joins TRBV19 and TRBJ1-5; D gene unclear. Trimming pared 7 bases from V and 3 bases from J, leaving 7 bases between. The V gene's germline CDR1 is LNHDA and CDR2 SQIVND (reference sequence). The CDR3 totals 12 residues. CDR3 sequence: CASTDSNQPQHF. CDR3 coding DNA: TGTGCCAGTACTGACTCCAATCAGCCCCAGCATTTT.

About this clone itself: In the same sample, other DNA sequences code for this CDR3. The V call is TRBV12-3 or TRBV12-4, the J call TRBJ2-7, with 8 bases identical to TRBD1. V lost 8 bases to trimming and J lost 5 bases; unmatched junction nucleotides: 5. This CDR3 comprises 12 residues. The CDR3 DNA follows: TGTGCCAGCGGACAGGGTCGGCACGAGCAGTACTTC. It translates to CASGQGRHEQYF.